This T cell receptor (beta chain) was identified during a study of T cells in Graves' hyperthyroidism and ophthalmopathy. General study results and limits: Within blood appeared most thyroid clonotypes that had expanded above 0.001.

For ophthalmopathy patients, the Clinical Activity Score was at least 3 and the NOSPECS grade at least 4; duration was under 3 months. Diagnostic assessment was based on clinical symptoms, serum thyroxine and TRAb, thyroid ultrasound and orbital computed tomography. The CDR3 loop spans 13 amino acids. Germline V lookup: CDR1 GTSNPN, CDR2 SVGIG (reference sequence). Between the trimmed V and J ends, which lost 4 bases and 4 bases, there was a span of 13 bases. The table lists this clonotype with many counts. Its cognate antigen is unknown. The source material, RNA transcripts, was used to amplify TCR beta CDR3 regions. First-round RT-PCR targeting the TCR CDR3 was performed with the HTBI primer set. MiXCR was run by TCRdb on the multiplex PCR reads, yielding one entry per CDR3 protein. The sample includes under 400,000 distinct CDR3 sequences, over 15% of them seen just once.

The V and J genes are TRBV30 and TRBJ1-1, with D possibly matching TRBD1 (6 bases). Sequenced input: blood. The sequence was collected from a middle-aged woman with Graves' ophthalmopathy. The CDR3 sequence is CAWKRGLSTEAFF. CDR3 DNA: TGTGCCTGGAAGCGGGGGCTGAGCACTGAAGCTTTCTTT.